This T cell receptor beta chain came from a study of OX40 agonist ivuxolimab in advanced cancers. Study background: Ivuxolimab, an agonist antibody against OX40 (CD134), was given to patients.

Germline CDR1 LGHNA, CDR2 YSLEER. This CDR3 is 16 amino acids long. Trimming cost V 1 base and J 0 bases, with 10 bases left between them. Clones were sequenced by immunoSEQ multiplex PCR, and TCRdb holds only the in-frame ones, with some missing. Of 57,000 or so clones listed, 85% are singletons. V usage is TRBV4-3 and J usage is TRBJ2-1; TRBD2 is a possible D gene (6 bases). This specimen was CD4+ or CD8+ T cells sorted from blood, taken in a trial of the OX40 agonist ivuxolimab. The receptor was isolated from an adult with an advanced solid tumor such as melanoma, head and neck, liver or kidney cancer. CDR3 coding DNA: TGCGCCAGCAGCCAAGGGCCTAGCGTCTCCTACAATGAGCAGTTCTTC. It encodes CASSQGPSVSYNEQFF.